The clone carrying this T cell receptor beta chain was seen a handful of times. This entry comes from a study of T cell changes during pregnancy in multiple sclerosis. TCRdb keeps only in-frame clones here, not all; method: immunoSEQ multiplex PCR. The sample lists around 59,000 clones, around 93% occurring once. The CDR3 contains 12 residues. The V end lost 4 bases, the J end lost 15 bases, and 16 bases lay between the germline ends. CDR1 WNHNN and CDR2 SYGVQD come from the germline V gene (reference sequence). The genes are TRBV10-1 and TRBJ2-1, with a possible D match to TRBD1 (6 bases). This sample comprised CD8+ T cells from peripheral blood mononuclear cells, obtained in the second trimester of pregnancy. This sequence was found in a female donor with multiple sclerosis, enrolled in a pregnancy study. The CDR3 sequence: CASSGTGTRTFF. The CDR3 nucleotides read TGCGCCAGCAGTGGTACCGGGACACGAACGTTCTTC.